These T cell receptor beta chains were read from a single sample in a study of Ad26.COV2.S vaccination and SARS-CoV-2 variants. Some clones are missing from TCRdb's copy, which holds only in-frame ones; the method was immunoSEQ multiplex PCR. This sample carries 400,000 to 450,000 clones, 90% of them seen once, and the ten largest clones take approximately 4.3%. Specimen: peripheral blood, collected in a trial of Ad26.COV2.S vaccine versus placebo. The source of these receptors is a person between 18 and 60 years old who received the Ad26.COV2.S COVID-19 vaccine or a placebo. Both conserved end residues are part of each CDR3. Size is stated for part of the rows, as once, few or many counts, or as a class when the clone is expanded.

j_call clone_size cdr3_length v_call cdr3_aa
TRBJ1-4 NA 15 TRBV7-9 CASRTGASTNEKLFF
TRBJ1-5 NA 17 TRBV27 CASSLSGDRVGNQPQHF
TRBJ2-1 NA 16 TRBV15 CATSRTRGTDYNEQFF
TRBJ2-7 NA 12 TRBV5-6 CASSRAGDEQYF
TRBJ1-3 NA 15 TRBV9 CASSEQGAWGNTIYF
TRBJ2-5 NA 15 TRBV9 CASSVLTGEGETQYF
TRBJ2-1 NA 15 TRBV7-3 CASSALTGGYNEQFF
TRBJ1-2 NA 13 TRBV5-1 CASSDEGYNGYTF
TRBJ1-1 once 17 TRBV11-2 CASSPQIRTVANTEAFF
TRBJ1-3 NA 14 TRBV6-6 CASSYDFSGNTIYF
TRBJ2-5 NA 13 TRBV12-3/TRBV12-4 CASSFGRRETQYF
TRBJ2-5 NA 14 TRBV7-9 CASSLGTGKETQYF
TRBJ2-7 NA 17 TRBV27 CASSLLHPGQGVYEQYF
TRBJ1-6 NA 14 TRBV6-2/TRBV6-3 CASSYSSLNSPLHF
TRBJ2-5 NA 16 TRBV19 CASSIDLKGFQETQYF
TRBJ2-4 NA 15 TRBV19 CASRSLAGAKNIQYF
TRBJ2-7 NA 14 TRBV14 CASSQAGFLVGQYF
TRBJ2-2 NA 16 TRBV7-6 CASSAIAGVNTGELFF
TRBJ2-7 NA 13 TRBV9 CASSNPPEYEQYF
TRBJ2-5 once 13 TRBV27 CASSFGVWETQYF
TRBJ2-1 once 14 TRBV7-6 CASSSGPGYNEQFF
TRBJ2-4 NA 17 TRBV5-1 CASSSTWTASSKNIQYF
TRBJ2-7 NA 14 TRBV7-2 CASSPGIGVREQYF
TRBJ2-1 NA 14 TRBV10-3 CAISERTGDNEQFF
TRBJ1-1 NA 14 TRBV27 CASSPHIMNTEAFF
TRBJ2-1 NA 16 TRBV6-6 CASSWTSGSPYNEQFF
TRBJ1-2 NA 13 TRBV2 CASKGGADYGYTF
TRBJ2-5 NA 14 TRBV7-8 CASSPRRGVETQYF
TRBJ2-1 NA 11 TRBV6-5 CASSRDGEQFF
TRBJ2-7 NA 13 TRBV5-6 CAPRGPGGYEQYF
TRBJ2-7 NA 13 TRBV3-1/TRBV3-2 CASNQRGDYEQYF
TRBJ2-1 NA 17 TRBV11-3 CASSYHRPGGLYNEQFF
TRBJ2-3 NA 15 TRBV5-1 CASSLTGVGPDTQYF
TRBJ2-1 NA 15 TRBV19 CASSIDSGTYNEQFF
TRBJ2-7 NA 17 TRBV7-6 CASSPPVQGNAFYEQYF